This entry concerns a single T cell receptor (beta chain). Its recognized antigen is unknown. Base qualities are missing; no much larger clone stands one base away. This sample stems from a study of cytomegalovirus exposure and HLA in healthy donors (dated by TCRdb to between 2016 and 2019). Looking at the study overall: An earlier analysis of several hundred of the donors reported approximately 300 Gb of sequence data and 117 million unique TCR beta sequences obtained from around 190 million T cells. Roughly 320 gigabases of sequencing data and tens of millions of unique TCR sequences made up an early release that covered fewer than 650 HLA-typed donors. Of the approximately 400 genotyped donors, more than 75% were placed in the genetic ancestry cluster associated with self-reported Caucasian donors. The study was designed to test whether signatures of past pathogen exposure could be identified by cataloging public T cell receptors. The study profiled the T cell repertoires of hundreds of subjects by immunosequencing and related them to cytomegalovirus serostatus. In addition to the first cohort of 666 subjects, a separate validation cohort of around 110 different subjects was used. To predict cytomegalovirus infection status, the study combined high-throughput TCR immunosequencing, statistical association of individual TCRs with disease status, and machine learning. A later analysis re-examined previously published TCR beta repertoires from hundreds of donors and added high-resolution HLA genotyping to investigate patterns of TCR occurrence. The later analysis used no new phenotypic data to find candidate immune exposures, relying instead on TCR beta sequences and their occurrence across donors. In an earlier analysis of 500 to 650 of the donors, high-throughput TCR beta sequencing was used to judge whether each TCR beta V gene segment behaved as functional or pseudogenic. Alongside the repertoire data, information on donor age, sex, ethnicity and CMV serostatus was compiled. A later genetic analysis took genome-wide SNP genotypes for about 55% of the 666 donors and used that subset as a discovery cohort. All discovery cohort repertoires had been generated using a single sequencing platform. Both class I and class II loci were covered by HLA typing, at four-digit resolution. Typing coverage varied by locus: about 620-630 donors for A, B, C, DRB1 and DQB1; some 520 for DQA1; 600 to 610 for DPA1; more than 450 for DPB1. Because of strong linkage in the cohort, roughly five DR-DQ haplotypes were treated as single units for association and clustering. Among roughly 400 genotyped donors of the cohort, an average of 235,054 unique TCR beta nucleotide sequences were sequenced per donor, roughly a sixth of them non-productive. Results and caveats for the whole study, not just this receptor: A total of fewer than 200 TCR beta chains were listed by the study as associated with cytomegalovirus. Compared with equally common non-associated chains, HLA-associated TCR beta chains in a later analysis were more clonally expanded and had lower generation probabilities. A further reported finding was that TCR beta sequences accurately predicted the HLA-A and HLA-B alleles for most subjects in the first cohort. At a false discovery rate of 0.05, a later analysis linked roughly 17,000 TCR beta sequences to specific HLA alleles. Several of the top co-occurrence clusters appeared to be linked to parvovirus B19, influenza, CMV and Epstein-Barr virus, according to a later analysis. When HLA alleles, especially DR and DQ, strongly co-occurred, TCR associations were difficult to assign to individual alleles. This cohort had only TCR beta chains sequenced, and the lack of alpha or paired-chain data limited which features could be detected. According to a later analysis, TCR association rates differed among HLA loci, with DRB1 alleles showing the most associated TCRs and HLA-C alleles showing the fewest. An earlier analysis of around 500 of the donors showed that most TCR beta V segments appeared in productive rearrangements either about 87% or about 30% of the time, which broadly matched IMGT annotations. Linkage disequilibrium might explain the correlated functional status among segregating V segments, but an unknown experimental factor could not be ruled out. In a later analysis, most CMV-associated TCR beta chains were found to appear HLA-restricted, with HLA associations seemingly driven largely by CMV exposure. Three of the identified cytomegalovirus-associated TCR beta chains were confirmed in vitro to be specific for cytomegalovirus antigens. Because counts were too low, roughly 16 rarely observed V segments, including chromosome 9 orphons, were left out of the earlier analysis of 500 to 650 of the donors. The only immune exposure information available for the cohort was CMV serostatus. In a later genetic analysis, fewer N-insertions in productive TCRs were reported among donors in an Asian-associated ancestry cluster than the roughly 700-donor mean. Some IMGT-functional V segments, including TRBV6-2 and TRBV6-3, could not be distinguished by the 87-base-pair reads and were therefore excluded. Because HLA typing was missing for some donors at each locus, association tests included only the typed subset. The sequencing pipeline was judged likely to have produced a cluster of highly shared sequence variants as a technical artifact. V-gene and J-gene trimming of TCR beta chains was associated with a missense DCLRE1C variant in a later genetic analysis, and the association was replicated in an independent cohort. The classifier was reported to diagnose cytomegalovirus status with high specificity and sensitivity in both the original and validation cohorts. The authors suggested that the approach could potentially be extended to other disease states and immunological phenotypes. While some public TCRs were present in many individuals, most TCR sequences turned up only very rarely across donors. The presence/absence analyses assumed that sequencing depth was roughly uniform across donors, and that assumption may not be true.

The germline V gene encodes CDR1 LGHNT and CDR2 FRNRAP. V is cut back by 3 bases and J by 4 bases, with 7 bases in the junction unmatched. The CDR3 measures 15 amino acids from cysteine to phenylalanine. Of all the DNA, just the CDR3 is kept, 45 bases in frame from base 1. The cohort consisted of 666 healthy bone marrow donors. Cohort members were all nominally healthy when sampled, although unrecorded immune exposures were likely present. The donor tested CMV seronegative and was one of the 352 seronegative cohort members. A peripheral blood sample was provided by each donor, and peripheral blood mononuclear cells were used for TCR beta sequencing. The Qiagen DNeasy Blood Extraction Kit was used to extract genomic DNA from the blood cell samples. The library was produced with the immunoSEQ multiplex PCR assay. A mixture of 60 forward primers for TCR Vbeta segments and 13 reverse primers for TCR Jbeta segments was used in the multiplex PCR. Amplification of the CDR3 region of rearranged TCR beta genes was performed with a multiplex PCR assay on genomic DNA. On the Illumina HiSeq System, the amplified TCR beta libraries were sequenced as 87-base-pair reads. In the source study's methods: A later analysis counted tens of millions of unique TCR beta chains across the 700 or so repertoires, and about 10 million of these chains were shared by at least two donors. Raw reads were error-corrected and collapsed into unique sequences by a nearest-neighbor algorithm in which closely related sequences were merged to remove PCR and sequencing errors. To assign V, D and J gene segments, CDR3 sequences were aligned to IMGT reference sequences. For a sequence to be retained, a match of at least six nucleotides to both a V gene segment and a J gene segment was required. A rearrangement was called productive if the CDR3 had no stop codons and remained in frame with V and J, and every other rearrangement was called non-productive. Following IMGT convention, CDR3 was defined as the stretch from the second conserved V-encoded cysteine to the conserved J-encoded phenylalanine. The earlier analysis of about 560 of the donors excluded any sequence lacking an unambiguous match to a single V gene segment. In an earlier analysis of a few hundred of the donors, a V segment was called functional when productive rearrangements were above 56.7%, and segregating when the standard deviation between donors exceeded 5%. A statistical classification framework was built for diagnosing cytomegalovirus status from the catalog of TCR beta chain sequences. In a later analysis, TCR nucleotide sequences were compared against IMGT/GENE-DB human TR gene sequences so that V and J genes could be assigned. In a later analysis, CDR3 sequences and most-parsimonious VDJ recombination scenarios were assigned using the TCRdist pipeline. A later analysis defined each TCR beta chain by its CDR3 amino acid sequence plus V-gene family, and excluded reads lacking a unique V-gene family. To address suspected cross-contamination and a sequencing artifact, a later analysis removed roughly 640 highly shared, low-generation-probability nucleotide sequences. A later analysis calculated a clonal expansion index for each public chain from normalized within-repertoire ranks of inferred template counts. In a later analysis, generation probabilities were computed using a VDJ recombination model fitted to out-of-frame rearrangements, and the results were checked against IGoR. Hypergeometric tests were used in a later analysis to score TCR-TCR, TCR-HLA and TCR-CMV co-occurrence, with a repertoire-size bias correction applied to the TCR pairs. In a later analysis, false discovery rates were estimated by permuting HLA or CMV assignments 20 times. A later analysis grouped co-occurring TCRs with DBSCAN, adding TCRdist sequence similarity when clustering within HLA-allele-positive subsets. Repertoires with fewer than 30,000 or more than 120,000 public chains were left out of co-occurrence clustering, as were five repertoires with anomalous nucleotide sharing. As stored in TCRdb, this immuneACCESS dataset retains in-frame rearrangements with V and J assigned. A fraction of the clones does not appear; measured against another copy, unresolved V genes explain less than half of the discrepancy, and the remainder lacks a known reason. V, J and clone size were drawn from that table, and D and trimming were deduced from the DNA. The sample table holds 110,000 to 150,000 clones, of which roughly three quarters were seen once. The ten largest clonotypes hold under 2% of the sample.

The sequencing input was PBMCs. The chain is made from TRBV12-5 and TRBJ1-1; a stretch of 8 junction bases matches TRBD1. This TCR derives from a middle-aged woman in good health and CMV-seronegative. The DNA reads TGTGCTAGTGGTTTAAGACAGGGGCAGGGCACTGAAGCTTTCTTT. It codes for CASGLRQGQGTEAFF.